The clone carrying this T cell receptor beta chain was observed a few times. Its antigen is as yet unknown. The CDR3 length is 13 residues. Per the germline V gene, CDR1 is DFQATT and CDR2 is SNEGSKA (reference sequence). V dropped 7 bases and J dropped 2 bases, with 15 bases sitting between them. 5'RACE with constant-segment primers yielded barcoded, UMI-tagged TCR alpha and TCR beta cDNA libraries. TCRdb ran MiXCR on the 5' RACE reads and lists one entry per CDR3 protein. The profile shows a few hundred thousand distinct CDR3 sequences, nearly 25% of them singletons. These data originate in a study of T-cell memory formation after mild COVID-19. Broader study findings: From day 15 to 85, contracting clones were balanced between CD4 and CD8, whereas later expanders leaned toward CD4+. Researchers report contracting CD4+ clones mostly in CM and EM, with CD8+ clones in EMRA. Pre-infection memory harbored some responding clones, suggesting cross-reactive memory joined.

The receptor was derived from an adult woman who had mild COVID-19 (a few samples of this study predate the infection). Cell type and time point are not known. The J gene is TRBJ2-7, the V gene TRBV20-1; D call uncertain. Sequencing was performed on PBMCs or a T cell subset sorted from them (not recorded which). The CDR3, as DNA: TGCAGTGTTGGTGGCTTGAGCGCCTACGAGCAGTACTTC. It encodes CSVGGLSAYEQYF.